This T cell receptor beta chain was sequenced during a study of OX40 agonist ivuxolimab in advanced cancers. Study summary: Every 2 weeks, patients received ivuxolimab intravenously, dosed at 0.01 to 10 mg/kg. Having had anti-PD-1, anti-PD-L1 or anti-CTLA-4 therapy before was allowed, and about 42% had some. Partial responses occurred in Three dose-escalation patients, one with hepatocellular carcinoma and two with cutaneous melanoma.

This clone appeared once. TCRdb keeps only in-frame clones here, not all; method: immunoSEQ multiplex PCR. This table has under 90,000 clones, roughly 86% appearing once. Germline lookup yields CDR1 MNHNY and CDR2 SVGAGI (reference sequence). The CDR3 spans 13 residues. The junction had 7 bases not matched to a gene; V was cut back by 7 bases and J by 10 bases. Baseline was the first blood sampling point, followed by cycle 4 day 1 and cycle 7 day 1. The source material was CD4+ or CD8+ T cells sorted from blood, sampled in a trial of the OX40 agonist ivuxolimab. V gene TRBV6-6 combines with J gene TRBJ1-6; 7 bases are shared with TRBD1. The sequence derives from an adult with an advanced solid tumor such as melanoma, head and neck, liver or kidney cancer. CDR3 nucleotide sequence: TGTGCCAGCAATACAGGGGCCGGATCACCCCTCCACTTT. It encodes CASNTGAGSPLHF.